This T cell receptor beta chain was found in a study of long-term antiretroviral therapy in people with HIV (dated by TCRdb to between 2020 and 2023). Background on the whole study: The earliest samples were collected approximately a decade before the 2015 WHO recommendation for immediate ART, a period when ART was typically delayed until CD4 counts fell. Whether ART initiation and durable HIV suppression were associated with changes in peripheral blood TRB repertoire composition and diversity was tested in a retrospective serial study. A total of 150 to 200 cryopreserved PBMC samples were contributed to the cohort by 30 adults with confirmed HIV infection, with samples collected serially over a mean of roughly six years (range 1-12). Among the 30 or so participants with HIV, eleven were female. No cross-contamination during QIAcube processing turned up in test extractions that ran a monoclonal T-cell line alongside 33 polyclonal samples.

The immunoSEQ hsTCRB v3.0 assay was used at survey level resolution for TRB variable region sequencing. TRB sequencing targeted a depth of about 40,000-55,000 T-cell genomes per sample. TRB libraries were pooled and sequenced on an Illumina MiSeq using a v3 150-cycle kit. The original methods were these. Repertoire analysis was performed in R inside a reproducible Nextflow workflow that covered QC, data transformation and analysis. LymphoSeq2, an R package for exploring AIRR-Seq data, was used to implement the custom analyses. A handful of samples yielding fewer than 5000 total TRB sequences were excluded, leaving about 190 analyzed HIV repertoires. Among the roughly 180 retained HIV repertoires, approximately 59 were collected before ART initiation and 120 to 140 after ART initiation. Repertoires were downsampled to 5000 TRB nucleotide sequences, and summary statistics were averaged over 100 downsampling iterations. Only TRB sequences with CDR3 regions of at least seven amino acids were retained for analysis. Two measures captured diversity: a Shannon entropy-derived clonality score and the Gini coefficient. In repertoire networks, the top 5000 CDR3 amino acid sequences were linked whenever an edit distance of one separated two sequences. GLIPH2 predicted antigen specificity groups and MHC restriction for TRB CDR3 amino acid sequences. Known CMV, EBV, HIV or tissue antigen associations were flagged by matching CDR3 amino acid sequences against VDJdb and McPAS-TCR. Pre-ART, post-ART and control groups were compared with Wilcoxon signed-rank tests and Holm-Bonferroni correction. The immuneACCESS repertoire file appears here via TCRdb, limited to in-frame rearrangements. These files lack a portion of the clones; in checked studies, under half of the deficit traces to unresolved V genes, and the cause of the others is not known. The V and J calls and the clone size are those of that table, but D and trimming were determined from the DNA. The sample table shows about 29,000 clones, and about 95% are seen once. Roughly 8% of the sample is in the top ten clones.

Study-level results and caveats: Narrower CDR3 length ranges were observed in HIV repertoires than in controls, and an antigen-experienced repertoire with only a slight naive shift after ART was suggested by the network structure. Unsorted PBMC were profiled instead of sorted CD4+ and CD8+ T cells because pre-ART samples had limited cell numbers. Expanded TRB clones identified before ART initiation dominated the repertoire at all time points, although this dominance fluctuated and declined in many PLHIV after ART. Inferences about post-ART repertoire changes are limited because no data were available on ART adherence, viral resistance or therapy changes. The samples span the years 2004 to 2017, and the ART regimens used at that time may not be as effective as current regimens. Limited PBMC availability meant only the TCR beta chain was sequenced, without alpha chain pairing. ART initiation was associated with a significant increase in TRB diversity, but diversity stayed significantly below transplant donor controls even after long-term ART.

Points on this clone: The antigen it recognizes is unknown. Relative to the germline gene, one junction end is altered; a read error may explain this.

To be included, a participant needed at least one PBMC sample from before ART initiation plus at least two post-ART samples. All participants with HIV were treated in the United States of America. Before DNA extraction, cryopreserved samples containing roughly 1-10 million PBMC were thawed and washed. At the time of the earliest PBMC sample, participants with HIV were aged between about 23 and 54 years. PBMC samples from each participant spanned 1-4 timepoints before ART initiation and 2-8 timepoints after ART initiation, with a median of 7 samples. Serial HIV viral load, CD4+ T-cell count, ART history and demographic data were obtained for every participant. A Qiagen kit on a QIAcube was used to extract genomic DNA from unsorted PBMC, with samples processed in batches of 12. The germline V gene yields SGHTA for CDR1 and FQGNSA for CDR2. Taken from cysteine to phenylalanine, the CDR3 has 15 residues. Of the read, only the CDR3 DNA is kept; its 45 bases are in frame from base 1.

The rearranged segments are TRBV7-2 and TRBJ2-1, with 8 middle bases fitting TRBD2. The material was unsorted PBMCs, obtained 5.3 years after starting antiretroviral therapy. The receptor was derived from a man aged 30-40 years with HIV. The CDR3 corresponds to CASTPGGLDHNGQFF. The nucleotide sequence is given as TGTGCCAGCACCCCCGGGGGACTAGACCACAATGGGCAGTTCTTC.